This section outlines one T cell receptor beta chain sequence together with its context. Its antigen is still unknown. The sample is drawn from a study of response to subunit inactivated influenza vaccine. Study-level results: Seasonal influenza vaccination, on each occasion, was suggested by the authors to recruit few new T cells.

This CDR3 has 16 residues. CDR1 and CDR2 from the germline V gene are SGHNT and YYREEE (reference sequence). The V gene end was trimmed by 0 bases and the J gene end by 2 bases; junction bases not matched to a gene: 4. TCRdb itself ran the RT-PCR reads through MiXCR, one entry per CDR3 protein. This table holds some 520,000 distinct CDR3 sequences, 16% found once. This TCR derives from a man aged 45 to 70 who received an inactivated influenza vaccine. The specimen was CD4+ T cells sorted from PBMCs, collected about 23 months after vaccination. V and J are TRBV5-4 and TRBJ1-2; 10 nucleotides agree with TRBD1. This CDR3 is CASSLGGQGRNYGYTF. The CDR3 coding sequence is TGTGCCAGCAGCTTGGGGGGACAGGGGCGAAACTATGGCTACACCTTC.